This T cell receptor beta chain was recovered during a study of neoadjuvant anti-PD-1 for oral cavity cancer. The V gene's germline CDR1 is LGHNT and CDR2 FRNRAP. The V gene lost 6 bases and the J gene lost 8 bases, with 13 bases spanning the gap. The CDR3 has 12 amino acids. Time point in this sample: after neoadjuvant nivolumab, at surgical resection. Some clones are missing from TCRdb's copy, which holds only in-frame ones; the method was immunoSEQ multiplex PCR. Among fewer than 10,000 clones listed, 60% to 80% were seen once. This clone was seen a single time. The starting material was PBMCs, obtained after nivolumab (anti-PD-1) treatment. The rearrangement joins TRBV12-5 to TRBJ1-2; TRBD1 is a possible D gene (5 bases). This sequence was found in a person aged 40-85 years with oral cavity squamous cell carcinoma. Written as DNA, the CDR3 is TGTGCTAGTGGCCTTGTGAGGGGAGGCTACACCTTC. This encodes CASGLVRGGYTF.